A single sample gave rise to the 6 T cell receptor beta chains below, sequenced in a study of identical twins. TCRdb redid the calling of the 5' RACE reads with MiXCR, one entry per CDR3 protein. The table shows a few hundred thousand distinct CDR3 sequences, with roughly 15% occurring only once. A further study also used this sample, focusing on yellow fever vaccine responses in identical twins.

Sequenced sample: CD4+ T cells sorted from blood. The receptors were gathered from a woman between 18 and 29 years old in good health.

The chain combines TRBV19 with TRBJ2-7, with TRBD2 matching over 10 bases. Germline V gene lookup returns CDR1 LNHDA and CDR2 SQIVND (reference sequence). The CDR3 loop spans 16 amino acids. V trimming: 6 bases; J trimming: 6 bases; junction bases outside the gene matches: 14. The CDR3 DNA sequence: TGTGCCAGTAGCCCCAAGGGTCTAGCGGGAGCCGGCGAGCAGTACTTC. Translated: CASSPKGLAGAGEQYF.

Of note for this clonotype: A much larger clone differs by one base, so this may be a read error. The genes are TRBV7-3 and TRBJ2-1; 12 bases are a match to TRBD2. This CDR3 has 15 amino acids. J lost 7 bases, V lost 7 bases, and 8 bases had no gene match. Per germline, CDR1 SGHTA and CDR2 FQGTGA. CDR3 protein: CASNPTSGSRNEQFF. The CDR3 DNA reads as TGTGCCAGCAACCCGACTAGCGGGAGTAGGAATGAGCAGTTCTTC.

In its sample, this clonotype was seen a few times. This chain links TRBV6-5 with TRBJ1-4; no clear D. The CDR3 has 12 residues. The V end lost 4 bases, the J end lost 5 bases, and 5 bases lay between the germline ends. CDR1 is MNHEY, CDR2 SVGAGI, per germline. CDR3 nucleotides: TGTGCCAGCAGTTGGTACAATGAAAAACTGTTTTTT. Its translation is CASSWYNEKLFF.

This chain joins TRBV25-1 and TRBJ1-1; D may be TRBD1 (5 bases). Germline lookup yields CDR1 MGHDK and CDR2 SYGVNS. The CDR3 loop spans 15 amino acids. V was trimmed by 5 bases and J by 4 bases, leaving 17 bases between them. CDR3 sequence reads: CASSSYQGLGTEAFF. DNA of the CDR3: TGTGCCAGCAGTTCCTATCAGGGCCTGGGCACTGAAGCTTTCTTT. Complete variable domain (other parts from reference TRBV25-1 and TRBJ1-1): EADIYQTPRYLVIGTGKKITLECSQTMGHDKMYWYQQDPGMELHLIHYSYGVNSTEKGDLSSESTVSRIRTEHFPLTLESARPSHTSQYLCASSSYQGLGTEAFFGQGTRLTVV.

This clonotype occurred a few times. The gene calls are TRBV29-1 and TRBJ2-5, with 9 bases aligning to TRBD1. Germline CDR1 SQVTM, CDR2 ANQGSEA. Losses at the gene ends were 6 bases for V and 2 bases for J; bases not matched to a gene: 10. CDR3 length: 15 residues. The CDR3 coding sequence is TGCAGCGTCCCCCTCGGACAGGGGAATCAAGAGACCCAGTACTTC. It yields the protein CSVPLGQGNQETQYF. Supplemented by reference TRBV29-1 and TRBJ2-5, the full variable domain reads SAVISQKPSRDICQRGTSLTIQCQVDSQVTMMFWYRQQPGQSLTLIATANQGSEATYESGFVIDKFPISRPNLTFSTLTVSNMSPEDSSIYLCSVPLGQGNQETQYFGPGTRLLVL.

This clonotype was seen only a few times. The CDR3 region is CASSPPGQPNTGELFF. The CDR3 DNA is TGTGCCAGCAGTCCTCCGGGACAGCCCAACACCGGGGAGCTGTTTTTT. The rearrangement links TRBV12-3 or TRBV12-4 to TRBJ2-2; TRBD1 aligns across 7 bases. V lost 5 bases, J lost 2 bases, and 8 bases stayed unmatched. The CDR3 contains 16 residues.